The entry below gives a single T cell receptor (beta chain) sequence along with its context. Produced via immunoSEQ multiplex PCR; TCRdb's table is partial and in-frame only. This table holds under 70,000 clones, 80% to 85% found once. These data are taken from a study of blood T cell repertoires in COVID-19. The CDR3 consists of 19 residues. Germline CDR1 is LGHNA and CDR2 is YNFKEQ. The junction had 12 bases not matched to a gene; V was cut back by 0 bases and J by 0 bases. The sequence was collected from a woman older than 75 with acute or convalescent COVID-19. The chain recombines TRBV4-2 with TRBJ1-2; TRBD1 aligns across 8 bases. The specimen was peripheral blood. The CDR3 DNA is TGTGCCAGCAGCCAAGATCCCCCGGCAGGGGGCCTGTCTAACTATGGCTACACCTTC. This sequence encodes CASSQDPPAGGLSNYGYTF.